The source of this TCR beta chain is a study of early stage breast cancer tumors. Study as a whole: The ER+/PR+/HER2- tumors included 7 or 8 ductal and a handful of lobular carcinomas. Around 9.6-fold was the mean read coverage per sample. Study results and caveats: Compared with adjacent normal breast, tumors showed approximately 2.5-fold denser, more clonal T cells.

This CDR3 is 13 amino acids long. V was cut by 8 bases and J by 3 bases, with 14 bases left in between. Germline values: CDR1 GTSNPN, CDR2 SVGIG (reference sequence). Repertoires were generated with immunoSEQ multiplex PCR, while TCRdb's copy carries only in-frame clones and drops some. The sample lists about 28,000 clones; roughly 50% were seen once. Worth noting for this clone: Its target is unknown.

The chain is built from TRBV30 and TRBJ1-5, with D possibly matching TRBD1 (5 bases). The TCR sequence derives from a person between 50 and 60 years old with breast cancer. Specimen: breast tumor tissue. The CDR3 loop reads CARRDGHNQPQHF. CDR3 DNA: TGTGCCCGCCGGGACGGTCACAATCAGCCCCAGCATTTT.